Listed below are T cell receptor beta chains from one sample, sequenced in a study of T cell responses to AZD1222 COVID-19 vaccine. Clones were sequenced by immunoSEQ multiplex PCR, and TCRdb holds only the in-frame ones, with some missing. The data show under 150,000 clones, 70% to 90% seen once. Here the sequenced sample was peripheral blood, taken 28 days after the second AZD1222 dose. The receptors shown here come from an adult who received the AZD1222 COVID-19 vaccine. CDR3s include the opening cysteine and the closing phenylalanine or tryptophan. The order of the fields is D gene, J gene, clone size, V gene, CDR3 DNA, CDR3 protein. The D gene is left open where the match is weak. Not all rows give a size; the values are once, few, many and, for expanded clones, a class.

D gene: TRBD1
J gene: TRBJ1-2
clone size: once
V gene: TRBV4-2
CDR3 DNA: TGTGCCAGCAGCCAAGAGGGGACAGGAAACTATGGCTACACCTTC
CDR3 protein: CASSQEGTGNYGYTF

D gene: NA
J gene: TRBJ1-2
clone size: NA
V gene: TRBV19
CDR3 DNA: TGTGCCAGTAGCCTGCCGGGACTCACCTCGTCTGGCTACACCTTC
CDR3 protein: CASSLPGLTSSGYTF

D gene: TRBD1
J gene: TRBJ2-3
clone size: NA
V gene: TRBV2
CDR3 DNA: TGTGCCAGAACCCGGGACAGGAGCACAGATACGCAGTATTTT
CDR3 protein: CARTRDRSTDTQYF

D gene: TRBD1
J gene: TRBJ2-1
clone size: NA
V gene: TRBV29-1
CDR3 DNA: TGCAGCGTTGAAGAACCTGACAGGGGGCATTACAATGAGCAGTTCTTC
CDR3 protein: CSVEEPDRGHYNEQFF

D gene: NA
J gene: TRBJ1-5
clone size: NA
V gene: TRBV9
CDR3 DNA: TGTGCCAGCAGCGCCGACAGTACCGGGGCCCAGCATTTT
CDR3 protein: CASSADSTGAQHF

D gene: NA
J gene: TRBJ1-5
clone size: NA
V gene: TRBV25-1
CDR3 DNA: TGTGCCAGCAGTGATGGGGTTTATAGCAATCAGCCCCAGCATTTT
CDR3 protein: CASSDGVYSNQPQHF

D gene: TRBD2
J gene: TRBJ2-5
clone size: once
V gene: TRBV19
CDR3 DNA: TGTGCCAGTAGGGCTAGCGGATCAGAGACCCAGTACTTC
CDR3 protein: CASRASGSETQYF

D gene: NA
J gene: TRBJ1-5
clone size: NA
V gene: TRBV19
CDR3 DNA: TGTGCCAGTATGGGGACGAATAGCAATCAGCCCCAGCATTTT
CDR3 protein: CASMGTNSNQPQHF

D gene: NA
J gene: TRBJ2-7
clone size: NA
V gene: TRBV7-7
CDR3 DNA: TGTGCCAGCAGCTTACTCAGGAACTACGAGCAGTACTTC
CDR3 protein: CASSLLRNYEQYF

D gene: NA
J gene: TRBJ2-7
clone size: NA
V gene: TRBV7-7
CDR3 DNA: TGTGCTAGCAGCCTCGGACCCCACTACGAGCAGTACTTC
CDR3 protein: CASSLGPHYEQYF

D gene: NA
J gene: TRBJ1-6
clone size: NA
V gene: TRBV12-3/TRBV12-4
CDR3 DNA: TGTGCCAGCAGTAGGGGCGAATATTCACCCCTCCACTTT
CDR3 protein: CASSRGEYSPLHF

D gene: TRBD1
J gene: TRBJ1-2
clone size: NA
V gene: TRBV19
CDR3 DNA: TGTGCCAGTAGTATCCAATCCGGGACAGGGGTCGGCTACACCTTC
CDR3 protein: CASSIQSGTGVGYTF

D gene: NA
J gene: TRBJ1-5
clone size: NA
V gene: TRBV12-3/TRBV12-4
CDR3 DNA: TGTGCCAGCAGTTTAGGTCCGATTCCAGCCCAGCATTTT
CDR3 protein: CASSLGPIPAQHF

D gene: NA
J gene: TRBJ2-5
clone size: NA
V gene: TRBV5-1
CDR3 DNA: TGCGCCAGCAGCTTGGGGCGCCAAGAGACCCAGTACTTC
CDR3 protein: CASSLGRQETQYF

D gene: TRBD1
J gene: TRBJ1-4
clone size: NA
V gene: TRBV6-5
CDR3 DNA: TGTGCCAGCAGGACTTTTGACAGGGGTGAAAAACTGTTTTTT
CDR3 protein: CASRTFDRGEKLFF

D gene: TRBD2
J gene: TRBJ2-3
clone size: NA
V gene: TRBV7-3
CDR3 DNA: TGTGCCAGCAGCCCCGGGACTAGCGGGTCAGATACGCAGTATTTT
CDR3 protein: CASSPGTSGSDTQYF

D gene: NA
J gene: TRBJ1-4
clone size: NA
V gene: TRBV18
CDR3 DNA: TGTGCCAGCTCACGAGCAACTAATGAAAAACTGTTTTTT
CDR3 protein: CASSRATNEKLFF

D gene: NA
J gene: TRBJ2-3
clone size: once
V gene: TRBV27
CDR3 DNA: TGTGCCAGCAGACGGCCGGGGTGGGAATCAGATACGCAGTATTTT
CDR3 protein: CASRRPGWESDTQYF

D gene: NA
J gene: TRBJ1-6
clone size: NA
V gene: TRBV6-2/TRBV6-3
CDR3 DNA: TGTGCCAGCAGTTACGGGGGCTCCTATAATTCACCCCTCCACTTT
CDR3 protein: CASSYGGSYNSPLHF

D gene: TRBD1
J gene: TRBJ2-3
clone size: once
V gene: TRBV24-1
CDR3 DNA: TGTGCCACCAGTGATACCGAAGGACAGGGAGTCACAGATACGCAGTATTTT
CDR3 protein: CATSDTEGQGVTDTQYF

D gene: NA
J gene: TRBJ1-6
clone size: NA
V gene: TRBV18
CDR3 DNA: TGTGCCAGCTCACTGAATCCGGGGGACCCCCTCCACTTT
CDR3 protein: CASSLNPGDPLHF

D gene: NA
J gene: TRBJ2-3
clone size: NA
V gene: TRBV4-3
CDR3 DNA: TGCGCCAGCAGCTTCGGCAGGGATACAGATACGCAGTATTTT
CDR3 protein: CASSFGRDTDTQYF

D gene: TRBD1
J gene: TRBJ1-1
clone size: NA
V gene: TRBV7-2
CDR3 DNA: TGTGCCAGCAGAAAATCCGGGACAGGGTTTATAGCTGAAGCTTTCTTT
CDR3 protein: CASRKSGTGFIAEAFF

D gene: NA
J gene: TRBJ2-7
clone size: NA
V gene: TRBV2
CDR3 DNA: TGTGCCAGCAGTGAACAGAGTTTTTCGTACGAGCAGTACTTC
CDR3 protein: CASSEQSFSYEQYF

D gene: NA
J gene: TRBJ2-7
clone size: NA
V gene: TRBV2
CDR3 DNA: TGTGCCGGCCTCCGGGACATCCCCACCTACGAGCAGTACTTC
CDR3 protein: CAGLRDIPTYEQYF

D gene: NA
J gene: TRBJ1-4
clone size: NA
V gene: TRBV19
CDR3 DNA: TGTGCCAGTAGTAATAATGCTCAGGGACATGAAAAACTGTTTTTT
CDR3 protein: CASSNNAQGHEKLFF

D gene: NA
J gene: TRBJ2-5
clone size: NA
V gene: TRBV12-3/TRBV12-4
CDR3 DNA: TGTGCCAGCAGCTCAGGGAGTGTCGAGACCCAGTACTTC
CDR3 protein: CASSSGSVETQYF

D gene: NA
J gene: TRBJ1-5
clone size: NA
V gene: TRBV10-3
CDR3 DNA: TGTGCCATCAGCGCCGACAGTACGCTTATCCAGCCCCAGCATTTT
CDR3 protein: CAISADSTLIQPQHF

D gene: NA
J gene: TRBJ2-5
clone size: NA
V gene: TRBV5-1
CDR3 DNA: TGCGCCAGCAGCTTGGACCAAGAGACCCAGTACTTC
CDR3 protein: CASSLDQETQYF

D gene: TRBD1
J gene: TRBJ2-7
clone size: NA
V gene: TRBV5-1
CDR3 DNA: TGCGCCAGCAGCTTGTCCGGGACAGGGTTGGGAGAGCAGTACTTC
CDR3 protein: CASSLSGTGLGEQYF

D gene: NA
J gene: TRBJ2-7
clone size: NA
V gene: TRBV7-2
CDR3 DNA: TGTGCCAGCAGCTTGGCGTGGCAGGGGAACGAGCAGTACTTC
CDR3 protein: CASSLAWQGNEQYF

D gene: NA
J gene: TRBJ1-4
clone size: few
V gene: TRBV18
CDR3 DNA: TGTGCCAGCTCACCAAATAGGGGGGCAGGAGAAAAACTGTTTTTT
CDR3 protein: CASSPNRGAGEKLFF

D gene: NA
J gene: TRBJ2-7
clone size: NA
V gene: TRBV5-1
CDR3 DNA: TGCGCCAGCAGCTTGGCCCCCGGGGAAGGTAGGGAGCAGTACTTC
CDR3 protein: CASSLAPGEGREQYF

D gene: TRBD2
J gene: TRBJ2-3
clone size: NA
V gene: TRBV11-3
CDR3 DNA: TGTGCCAGCAGCTTAGACCGGGGGCAGGTCTGGACTAGCGGGGGTTCGGCAGATACGCAGTATTTT
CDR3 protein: CASSLDRGQVWTSGGSADTQYF

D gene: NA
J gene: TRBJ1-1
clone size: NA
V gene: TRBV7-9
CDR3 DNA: TGTGCCAGCAGCTTAGTGAACACTGAAGCTTTCTTT
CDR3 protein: CASSLVNTEAFF

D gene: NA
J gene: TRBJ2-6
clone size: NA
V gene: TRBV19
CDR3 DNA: TGTGCCAGTAATAAGTTAATGGGTGGGGCCAACGTCCTGACTTTC
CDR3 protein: CASNKLMGGANVLTF

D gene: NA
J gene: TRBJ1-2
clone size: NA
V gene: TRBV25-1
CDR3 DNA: TGTGCCAGCAGTGAATGGGACTCCGGGGGCTACACCTTC
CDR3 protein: CASSEWDSGGYTF

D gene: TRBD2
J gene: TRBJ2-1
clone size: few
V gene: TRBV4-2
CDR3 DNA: TGTGCCAGCAGCCAAGATCGGGGGACTAGCGGGGCGAATGAGCAGTTCTTC
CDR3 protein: CASSQDRGTSGANEQFF

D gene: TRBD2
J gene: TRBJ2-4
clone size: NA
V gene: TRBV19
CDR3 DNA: TGTGCCAGTAGTATTAGTAGCGGGGACAACATTCAGTACTTC
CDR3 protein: CASSISSGDNIQYF

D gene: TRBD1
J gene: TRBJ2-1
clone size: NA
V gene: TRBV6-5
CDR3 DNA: TGTGCCAGCAGGACAGGGGCTGGGACCTACAATGAGCAGTTCTTC
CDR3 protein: CASRTGAGTYNEQFF

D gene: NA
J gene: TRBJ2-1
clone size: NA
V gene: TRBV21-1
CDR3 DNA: TGTGCCAGTCGGACCCCGTTCTTC
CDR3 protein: CASRTPFF

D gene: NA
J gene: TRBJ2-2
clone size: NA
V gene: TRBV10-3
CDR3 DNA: TGTGCCATCAGTGACGCCTGGGGACTCAACACCGGGGAGCTGTTTTTT
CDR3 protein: CAISDAWGLNTGELFF

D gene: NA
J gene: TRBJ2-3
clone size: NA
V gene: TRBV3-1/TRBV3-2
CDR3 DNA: TGTGCCAGCAGCCAAGATTCCCTGGCCACAGATACGCAGTATTTT
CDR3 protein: CASSQDSLATDTQYF

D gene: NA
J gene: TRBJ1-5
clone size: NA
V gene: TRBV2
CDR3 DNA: TGTGCCAGCAGTGGGGCAGGTCAGCCCCAGCATTTT
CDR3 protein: CASSGAGQPQHF

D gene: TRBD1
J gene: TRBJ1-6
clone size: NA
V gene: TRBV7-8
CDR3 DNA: TGTGCCAGCAGCTTAGCAGGGGGCGGAAATTCACCCCTCCACTTT
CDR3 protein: CASSLAGGGNSPLHF

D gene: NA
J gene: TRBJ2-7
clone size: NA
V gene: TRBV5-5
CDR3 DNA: TGTGCCAGCAGCTTGGCCGGACAGTCCTACGAGCAGTACTTC
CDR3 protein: CASSLAGQSYEQYF

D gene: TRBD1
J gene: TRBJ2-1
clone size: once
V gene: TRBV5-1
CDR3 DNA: TGCGCCAGCAGCCCGGGACAGGAAAACAATGAGCAGTTCTTC
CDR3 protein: CASSPGQENNEQFF

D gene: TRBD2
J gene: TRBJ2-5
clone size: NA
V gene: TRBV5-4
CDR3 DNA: TGTGCCAGCAGCTTGGGAGGGGCGGGAGGAGAGACCCAGTACTTC
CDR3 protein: CASSLGGAGGETQYF

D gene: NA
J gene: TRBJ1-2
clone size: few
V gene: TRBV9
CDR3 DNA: TGTGCCAGCAGTTACACTTCAGGTTTCCACTATGGCTACACCTTC
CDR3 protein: CASSYTSGFHYGYTF

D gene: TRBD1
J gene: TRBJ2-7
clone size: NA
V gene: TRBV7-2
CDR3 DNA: TGTGCCAGCAGCACACCAGGGGGCGCAAAGCAGTACTTC
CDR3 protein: CASSTPGGAKQYF

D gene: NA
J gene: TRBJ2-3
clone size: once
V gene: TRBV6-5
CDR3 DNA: TGTGCCAGCAGAGGCCTGGGCACAGATACGCAGTATTTT
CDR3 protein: CASRGLGTDTQYF

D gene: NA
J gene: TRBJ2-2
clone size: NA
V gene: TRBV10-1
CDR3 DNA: TGCGCCAGCAGTGAGTCATGGCAGGGGAACACCGGGGAGCTGTTTTTT
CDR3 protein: CASSESWQGNTGELFF